A selection of T cell receptor beta chains follows, all from one sample in a study of patients and donors after allogeneic stem cell transplantation. TCRdb redid the calling of the RT-PCR reads with MiXCR, one entry per CDR3 protein. Of 900,000 to 1,000,000 distinct CDR3 sequences in the sample, over 15% are singletons; the top ten hold around 6%. Sequencing was done on a sample of blood, either unsorted or a sorted T cell fraction (not recorded which). The receptors stem from a human donor who was either an allogeneic HSCT recipient or a stem cell or donor lymphocyte infusion donor (not recorded which). It is not recorded whose cells these are; they may come from a transplant donor. The CDR3 runs from the conserved cysteine through the conserved F or W. D genes are given only for firm matches. The size of a clone is reported for some rows only, either as once, few or many, or as a class for expanded clones.

TRBV7-2	TRBD2	TRBJ2-3	16	.	CASSSRLAGNTDTQYF	TGTGCCAGCAGCTCCCGCCTAGCGGGTAATACAGATACGCAGTATTTT
TRBV10-3	TRBD2	TRBJ2-3	16	.	CAISEVAGGRTDTQYF	TGTGCCATCAGTGAAGTAGCGGGGGGCCGCACAGATACGCAGTATTTT
TRBV30	TRBD2	TRBJ2-3	11	few	CAWGLADTQYF	TGTGCCTGGGGACTAGCAGATACGCAGTATTTT
TRBV5-1	.	TRBJ2-5	16	many	CASSPPDGSRGETQYF	TGCGCCAGCAGCCCCCCCGACGGTTCTAGGGGAGAGACCCAGTACTTC
TRBV6-1	.	TRBJ2-1	16	.	CASSLLGGAQVVGQFF	TGTGCCAGCAGCCTCCTAGGCGGGGCGCAGGTCGTAGGGCAGTTCTTC
TRBV6-2/TRBV6-3	TRBD1	TRBJ2-7	14	.	CASREDRSSYEQYF	TGTGCCAGCCGAGAGGACAGGAGCTCCTACGAGCAGTACTTC
TRBV4-2	TRBD2	TRBJ2-1	11	few	CASGGGIELFF	TGTGCCAGCGGCGGGGGGATCGAGCTGTTCTTC
TRBV20-1	.	TRBJ2-7	13	.	CSARLGGFYEQYF	TGCAGTGCTAGGTTAGGAGGATTTTACGAGCAGTACTTC
TRBV12-5	TRBD2	TRBJ2-1	15	few	CASGSLAGGPNEQFF	TGTGCTAGTGGCTCTCTAGCGGGAGGGCCCAATGAGCAGTTCTTC
TRBV28	.	TRBJ1-2	15	many	CASSFSGTSNYGYTF	TGTGCCAGCAGTTTCTCCGGGACAAGCAACTATGGCTACACCTTC
TRBV7-9	TRBD1	TRBJ2-5	13	.	CASRGTGRETQYF	TGTGCCAGCAGAGGGACAGGGCGGGAGACCCAGTACTTC
TRBV7-2	TRBD1	TRBJ2-5	15	.	CASSLGTGKEETQYF	TGTGCCAGCAGCCTAGGGACAGGGAAGGAAGAGACCCAGTACTTC
TRBV24-1	.	TRBJ2-5	14	few	CATSGAEYQETQYF	TGTGCCACCAGCGGAGCGGAGTACCAAGAGACCCAGTACTTC